This record covers a single TCR beta chain. The V gene end was trimmed by 1 base and the J gene end by 5 bases; junction bases not matched to a gene: 2. There are 15 residues in the CDR3. The germline CDR1 and CDR2 sequences are LNHNV and YYDKDF (reference sequence). Participants were aged about 18 to 100 years from more than 20 US areas. Assignments of participants to cohorts depended upon their own reported clinical history. The assay was immunoSEQ multiplex PCR, and TCRdb's table has in-frame clones only and misses some. The table shows some 200,000 clones, with about 85% occurring only once. This entry is derived from a study of blood T cell repertoires in COVID-19. For the study at large: Sites across the United States, Italy and Spain contributed samples from acute and convalescent COVID-19.

The chain joins TRBV15 to TRBJ2-2; TRBD2 matches 9 bases. The specimen sequenced was PBMCs or T cells enriched from blood (not recorded which). This TCR derives from a woman in her 30s who had recovered from COVID-19. This CDR3 reads CATSRGLAGTGELFF. CDR3 coding DNA: TGTGCCACCAGCAGAGGCCTAGCGGGGACCGGGGAGCTGTTTTTT.